Each of the 21 T cell receptor beta chains below was sequenced from the same sample in a study of shared clonotypes between healthy human individuals (dated by TCRdb to 2018 to 2021). Libraries were made using the immunoSEQ multiplex PCR assay. TCRdb obtained this table from immuneACCESS and retained in-frame rearrangements with V and J assigned. These tables miss some clones; where compared with another copy, unresolved V genes account for less than half of the shortfall, and the remainder is unexplained. This sample has 2.3 million or so clones in its table, and approximately 93% of those were observed once. Approximately 0.4% of the sample rests with the top ten. Sequencing was carried out using naive CD4+ T cells from PBMCs. Explained via the paper, the cell subset or site label denotes: CD45RA+ positively selected. These TCRs come from a man between 18 and 35 years old in good health. Some clones in this sample may be carry-over from other donors' samples.

The chain uses TRBV7-2 and TRBJ2-5, with unresolved D. Germline V gene lookup returns CDR1 SGHTA and CDR2 FQGNSA. This CDR3 is built from 17 residues. The ends were cut back, 1 base at V and 1 base at J, with 16 bases in the middle. The CDR3 loop is CASSLELVVGPQETQYF. The CDR3 nucleotides are TGTGCCAGCAGCTTAGAGTTAGTCGTCGGACCCCAAGAGACCCAGTACTTC.

The V and J genes are TRBV11-2 and TRBJ1-3; no definite D call. The CDR3 sequence is 15 residues long. The ends were cut back, 2 bases at V and 6 bases at J, with 14 bases in the middle. Germline V gene lookup returns CDR1 SGHAT and CDR2 FQNNGV. CDR3 nucleotide sequence: TGTGCCAGCAGCTTATTGCGGCAAGAACCAAACACCATATATTTT. This gives the protein CASSLLRQEPNTIYF. The entire variable domain, with the rest obtained from reference TRBV11-2 and TRBJ1-3, is as follows: EAGVAQSPRYKIIEKRQSVAFWCNPISGHATLYWYQQILGQGPKLLIQFQNNGVVDDSQLPKDRFSAERLKGVDSTLKIQPAKLEDSAVYLCASSLLRQEPNTIYFGEGSWLTVV.

This clone was counted between two and nine times. The genes are TRBV6-6 and TRBJ1-5; D is ambiguous. Trimming stripped 0 bases from V and 6 bases from J, with 9 bases between. This CDR3 is built from 14 residues. Germline V CDR1 and CDR2: MNHNY, SVGAGI (reference sequence). The CDR3 loop reads CASSYSSGFQPQHF. DNA of the CDR3: TGTGCCAGCAGTTACTCTTCGGGGTTTCAGCCCCAGCATTTT.

The rearrangement joins TRBV2 to TRBJ1-2, with 7 bases that match TRBD1. With V trimmed by 6 bases and J by 6 bases, 13 bases remained unmatched. Germline V gene sequence: CDR1 SNHLY, CDR2 FYNNEI. The CDR3 consists of 15 residues. The CDR3: CASRDIDRDLDGYTF. In nucleotides, the CDR3 is TGTGCCAGCAGGGACATTGACAGGGACTTAGATGGCTACACCTTC.

In nucleotides, the CDR3 is TGTGCCAGCAGTTTAGCGGGTCCGAACTACGAGCAGTACTTC. Translation gives CASSLAGPNYEQYF. This chain connects TRBV28 to TRBJ2-7; weak D call: TRBD2 (5 bases). CDR1 MDHEN and CDR2 SYDVKM come from the germline V gene. This CDR3 comprises 14 residues. V lost 2 bases, J lost 3 bases, and 11 bases lay in between.

This clone came up once. The rearrangement joins TRBV11-2 to TRBJ1-1, with 9 bases that match TRBD1. Germline V gene data show CDR1 as SGHAT and CDR2 as FQNNGV. The junction had 12 bases not matched to a gene; V was cut back by 3 bases and J by 1 base. The CDR3 length is 18 residues. The CDR3 sequence: CASSFRPGQDRGNTEAFF. CDR3 DNA sequence: TGTGCCAGCAGCTTCCGCCCCGGACAGGACAGGGGGAACACTGAAGCTTTCTTT.

The chain is built from TRBV5-1 and TRBJ2-1, with TRBD2 matching 7 bases. The CDR3 totals 14 residues. V dropped 5 bases and J dropped 6; count of bases not matched to a gene: 8. CDR1 is SGHRS, CDR2 YFSETQ, per germline. This CDR3 is CASRQDPGGNEQFF. The DNA of the CDR3 is TGCGCCAGCAGACAAGACCCGGGAGGCAATGAGCAGTTCTTC.

This chain joins TRBV6-5 and TRBJ1-4; no firm D call. The CDR3 sequence is 16 residues long. V lost 2 bases and J lost 7, with 17 bases in between. CDR1 is MNHEY and CDR2 is SVGAGI in the germline V gene. CDR3 sequence reads: CASSYPAAAGGEKLFF. The CDR3 region has the DNA TGTGCCAGCAGTTACCCAGCCGCAGCGGGAGGTGAAAAACTGTTTTTT.

This clone has only a few counts. Other DNA sequences in the sample encode the same CDR3. J is TRBJ2-5 and V is TRBV2; the D is unclear. CDR1 is SNHLY and CDR2 is FYNNEI in the germline V gene. V lost 7 bases, J lost 1 base, and 4 bases lay in between. The CDR3 is made up of 11 amino acids. CDR3: CASTLQETQYF. The CDR3 DNA sequence: TGTGCCAGCACCCTCCAAGAGACCCAGTACTTC.

This chain connects TRBV5-6 to TRBJ2-7; TRBD2 matches 8 bases. Germline trimming cut 3 bases from V and 3 bases from J; bases unmatched to any gene: 5. Germline V gene lookup returns CDR1 SGHDT and CDR2 YYEEEE. The CDR3 spans 14 residues. In DNA, the CDR3 is TGTGCCAGCAGCTCGGGACTAGAGATCTACGAGCAGTACTTC. Encoded protein: CASSSGLEIYEQYF.

The chain carries TRBV7-2 and TRBJ2-7; TRBD2 might be the D (6 bases). CDR3 length: 15 residues. V was shortened by 1 base and J by 2 bases, with 12 bases between the two germline ends. The germline gives CDR1 SGHTA, CDR2 FQGNSA. The CDR3 DNA follows: TGTGCCAGCAGCTTAGGACTAGGCTTAGCCTACGAGCAGTACTTC. Translating it yields CASSLGLGLAYEQYF.

This chain connects TRBV10-3 to TRBJ2-7; TRBD2 matches 8 bases. Per the germline V gene, CDR1 is ENHRY and CDR2 is SYGVKD. This CDR3 spans 17 amino acids. Trimming removed 2 bases from V and 6 bases from J; junction bases left unmatched: 15. The CDR3 loop reads CAISEGGSGVLRGEQYF. The CDR3 DNA follows: TGTGCCATCAGTGAGGGGGGTAGCGGGGTACTAAGAGGCGAGCAGTACTTC.

This rearrangement joins TRBV30 to TRBJ2-1; 14 bases map to TRBD2. This CDR3 has 19 residues. After removal of 0 bases from V and 1 base from J, the junction contained 8 bases not matched to a gene. Per germline, CDR1 GTSNPN and CDR2 SVGIG (reference sequence). The CDR3 spells CAWSVGTSGSLGSYNEQFF. Written as DNA, the CDR3 is TGTGCCTGGAGTGTAGGGACTAGCGGGAGTTTGGGGTCCTACAATGAGCAGTTCTTC. Supplemented by reference TRBV30 and TRBJ2-1, the full variable domain reads SQTIHQWPATLVQPVGSPLSLECTVEGTSNPNLYWYRQAAGRGLQLLFYSVGIGQISSEVPQNLSASRPQDRQFILSSKKLLLSDSGFYLCAWSVGTSGSLGSYNEQFFGPGTRLTVL.

The chain joins TRBV2 to TRBJ2-7; 9 nucleotides agree with TRBD2. Germline loops: CDR1 SNHLY, CDR2 FYNNEI. Trimming cost V 7 bases and J 5 bases; bases outside gene matches: 12. This CDR3 has 15 amino acids. CDR3: CASNFLGTSLNEQYF. CDR3 sequence (DNA): TGTGCCAGCAACTTTCTCGGGACTAGCCTCAACGAGCAGTACTTC.

This rearrangement joins TRBV7-8 to TRBJ2-7; 13 bases align to TRBD2. V shed 2 bases, J shed 5 bases, and the junction held 18 bases outside the gene matches. CDR3 length: 20 amino acids. Germline lookup yields CDR1 SGHVS and CDR2 FQNEAQ. DNA of the CDR3: TGTGCCAGCAGCTTACGCGCGGGAGGACTAGCGGGAGTGACCGCCAACGAGCAGTACTTC. Translation: CASSLRAGGLAGVTANEQYF.

The rearrangement joins TRBV14 to TRBJ1-4; D gene unclear. With 6 bases removed from V and 8 bases from J, the gap between germline ends came to 10 bases. The CDR3 extends over 12 amino acids. Germline V lookup: CDR1 SGHDN, CDR2 FVKESK. The CDR3 DNA reads as TGTGCCAGCAGACGGGGAGGGGAAAAACTGTTTTTT. Protein sequence: CASRRGGEKLFF.

The chain uses TRBV5-1 and TRBJ2-6; D gene ambiguous. The V gene lost 5 bases and the J gene lost 0 bases, with 9 bases spanning the gap. The CDR3 has 15 residues. Germline V gene sequence: CDR1 SGHRS, CDR2 YFSETQ. The DNA of the CDR3 is TGCGCCAGCAGTGAGTCTGTCTCTGGGGCCAACGTCCTGACTTTC. Amino acid sequence: CASSESVSGANVLTF.

The chain combines TRBV7-9 with TRBJ2-7; 8 bases agree with TRBD1. Unmatched junction bases numbered 6, after V lost 5 bases and J lost 9 bases. CDR3 length equals 12 residues. The V gene's germline CDR1 is SEHNR and CDR2 FQNEAQ (reference sequence). CDR3 nucleotide sequence: TGTGCCAGCAGCCTGGACAGGGCCGCGCAGTACTTC. This gives the protein CASSLDRAAQYF.

The chain carries TRBV7-3 and TRBJ2-7, with D unclear. CDR1 is SGHTA, CDR2 FQGTGA, per germline. Trimming removed 5 bases at V and 0 bases at J, with 14 bases between. The CDR3 spans 15 residues. DNA for the CDR3: TGTGCCAGCAGCCTCAATCCTACCCCCTCCTACGAGCAGTACTTC. Protein sequence: CASSLNPTPSYEQYF.

This chain uses TRBV28 with TRBJ2-4; TRBD1 aligns across 8 bases. J was trimmed by 13 bases and V by 5 bases; bases with no gene match: 13. The germline V gene encodes CDR1 MDHEN and CDR2 SYDVKM. This CDR3 is built from 14 residues. The CDR3 reads CASSTSRQGQAQYF. CDR3 bases: TGTGCCAGCAGTACATCCCGACAGGGGCAGGCACAGTACTTC.

The chain couples TRBV28 to TRBJ1-4; perhaps TRBD1 as D (6 bases). The CDR3 extends over 13 amino acids. The ends were cut back, 1 base at V and 7 bases at J, with 7 bases in the middle. Looked up from germline, CDR1 is MDHEN and CDR2 is SYDVKM. The CDR3, as DNA: TGTGCCAGCAGTTTATCAGGGGCTGAAAAACTGTTTTTT. Translated: CASSLSGAEKLFF.